The rows below give T cell receptor beta chains drawn from one sample of a study of cytomegalovirus exposure and HLA in healthy donors. Profiled with immunoSEQ multiplex PCR; TCRdb holds only in-frame clones, not every one. The sample shows 100,000 to 150,000 clones, and around 1.6% sits with its ten largest clones. Sequenced sample: PBMCs. All receptors come from a man between 18 and 29 years old in good health and CMV-seronegative. The CDR3 runs from the conserved cysteine through the conserved F or W. D genes are given only for firm matches.

>TRBV7-2|TRBJ1-6|.
CASSLNGGTGSPLHF
TGTGCCAGCAGCTTAAATGGTGGCACGGGGTCACCCCTCCACTTT
>TRBV19|TRBJ2-1|.
CASSIRPLDILSSYNEQFF
TGTGCCAGTAGTATTCGGCCCTTAGACATCCTCAGCTCCTACAATGAGCAGTTCTTC
>TRBV7-6|TRBJ2-2|.
CASSRLGTPNTGELFF
TGTGCCAGCAGCCGTCTCGGGACACCCAACACCGGGGAGCTGTTTTTT
>TRBV19|TRBJ1-1|TRBD1
CASAVTGSTEAFF
TGTGCCAGTGCCGTGACAGGGTCCACTGAAGCTTTCTTT
>TRBV11-2|TRBJ1-5|.
CASSSPPGRQPQHF
TGTGCCAGCAGCTCACCCCCGGGGAGGCAGCCCCAGCATTTT
>TRBV9|TRBJ1-2|TRBD1
CASSVTGQGYGYTF
TGTGCCAGCAGTGTCACGGGACAGGGGTATGGCTACACCTTC
>TRBV6-6|TRBJ1-5|.
CASSYATKDGNQPQHF
TGTGCCAGCAGTTACGCTACGAAGGACGGGAACCAGCCCCAGCATTTT
>TRBV4-3|TRBJ1-2|TRBD1
CASSQDRWTGWNGYTF
TGCGCCAGCAGCCAAGATCGGTGGACAGGATGGAATGGCTACACCTTC
>TRBV10-3|TRBJ2-7|.
CAISEEGGANYEQYF
TGTGCCATCAGTGAGGAGGGGGGGGCGAACTACGAGCAGTACTTC
>TRBV28|TRBJ2-7|.
CASFKGGTGGYEQYF
TGTGCCAGCTTCAAGGGGGGGACAGGAGGGTACGAGCAGTACTTC
>TRBV2|TRBJ2-7|.
CASSVQGLEYF
TGTGCCAGCAGTGTTCAGGGGTTAGAGTACTTC
>TRBV6-6|TRBJ1-1|.
CASRPSGGAEAFF
TGTGCCAGCAGACCTAGCGGGGGGGCTGAAGCTTTCTTT
>TRBV6-5|TRBJ2-5|.
CASSYRGSFQETQYF
TGTGCCAGCAGTTACAGGGGGAGCTTCCAAGAGACCCAGTACTTC
>TRBV7-9|TRBJ2-2|TRBD1
CASSLDRGQGTGELFF
TGTGCCAGCAGCTTGGACAGGGGGCAAGGCACCGGGGAGCTGTTTTTT
>TRBV2|TRBJ1-5|.
CASSGQDYSNQPQHF
TGTGCCAGCAGTGGTCAGGATTATAGCAATCAGCCCCAGCATTTT
>TRBV30|TRBJ1-2|.
CAWSEDRNYGYTF
TGTGCCTGGAGTGAAGACAGAAACTATGGCTACACCTTC
>TRBV9|TRBJ2-1|TRBD2
CASSVALAGNNEQFF
TGTGCCAGCAGCGTAGCTCTAGCGGGGAACAATGAGCAGTTCTTC
>TRBV5-1|TRBJ2-5|TRBD1
CASSLGDRVVRETQYF
TGCGCCAGCAGCTTGGGGGACAGGGTAGTTCGAGAGACCCAGTACTTC
>TRBV9|TRBJ2-1|.
CASSKASHREQFF
TGTGCCAGCAGCAAAGCTAGCCATAGGGAGCAGTTCTTC
>TRBV4-3|TRBJ2-7|TRBD2
CASSYGLAGLYEQYF
TGCGCCAGCAGTTATGGACTAGCGGGACTCTACGAGCAGTACTTC
>TRBV18|TRBJ1-6|.
CASSPLVRSDGNSPLHF
TGTGCCAGCTCACCACTAGTTCGGAGCGATGGGAATTCACCCCTCCACTTT
>TRBV5-1|TRBJ2-2|.
CASNPASQRAGELFF
TGCGCCAGCAACCCTGCTAGTCAAAGAGCCGGGGAGCTGTTTTTT
>TRBV6-5|TRBJ2-5|TRBD1
CASSRDRDPPETQYF
TGTGCCAGCAGCCGCGACAGGGATCCCCCAGAGACCCAGTACTTC
>TRBV5-1|TRBJ2-1|TRBD2
CASSLVRTSGQEQFF
TGCGCCAGCAGCTTGGTCCGGACTAGCGGGCAGGAGCAGTTCTTC
>TRBV5-6|TRBJ2-7|TRBD2
CASSLVASGYEQYF
TGTGCCAGCAGCTTGGTCGCTAGCGGCTACGAGCAGTACTTC
>TRBV7-7|TRBJ2-5|TRBD1
CASSWDRQETQYF
TGTGCCAGCAGCTGGGACAGACAAGAGACCCAGTACTTC
>TRBV19|TRBJ1-5|.
CASTLSGESARQPQHF
TGTGCCAGTACCCTCTCGGGTGAGTCCGCAAGACAGCCCCAGCATTTT
>TRBV11-2|TRBJ2-3|.
CASSPRGVGDTQYF
TGTGCCAGCAGCCCCCGGGGAGTCGGGGATACGCAGTATTTT
>TRBV7-9|TRBJ1-2|.
CASSLASDF
TGTGCCAGCAGCTTAGCGAGCGACTTC
>TRBV12-5|TRBJ1-5|.
CASGTGGDQPQHF
TGTGCTAGTGGTACCGGCGGGGATCAGCCCCAGCATTTT
>TRBV18|TRBJ1-1|TRBD1
CASSPDRPSEAFF
TGTGCCAGCTCTCCGGACAGGCCATCTGAAGCTTTCTTT
>TRBV25-1|TRBJ1-2|.
CASRDEGGHYGYTF
TGTGCCAGCAGGGATGAGGGTGGTCATTATGGCTACACCTTC
>TRBV25-1|TRBJ2-3|.
CASSLQGIDTQYF
TGTGCCAGCAGTCTACAGGGAATAGATACGCAGTATTTT
>TRBV11-2|TRBJ1-1|TRBD1
CASSTRTGGDGAFF
TGTGCCAGCAGCACCCGGACAGGGGGAGATGGAGCTTTCTTT
>TRBV7-2|TRBJ2-2|TRBD2
CASSTPGTSGLGELFF
TGTGCCAGCAGCACTCCCGGGACTAGCGGTCTCGGGGAGCTGTTTTTT
>TRBV6-1|TRBJ1-3|.
CASSDSVGGGGNTIYF
TGTGCCAGCAGTGATTCAGTCGGAGGAGGAGGAAACACCATATATTTT
>TRBV7-6|TRBJ1-5|TRBD1
CASSLGTGGDQPQHF
TGTGCCAGCAGCTTAGGGACAGGGGGAGATCAGCCCCAGCATTTT
>TRBV7-9|TRBJ1-3|.
CASSLAGAADTIYF
TGTGCCAGCAGCTTAGCAGGGGCTGCGGACACCATATATTTT
>TRBV4-3|TRBJ2-7|.
CASSQVRGGPYEQYF
TGCGCCAGCAGCCAAGTGAGGGGGGGCCCCTACGAGCAGTACTTC
>TRBV4-1|TRBJ2-1|TRBD2
CASSLSGLAQDEQFF
TGCGCCAGCAGCCTCAGCGGACTAGCTCAGGATGAGCAGTTCTTC
>TRBV27|TRBJ2-3|TRBD2
CASSYLRRGGKDTQYF
TGTGCCAGCAGTTATCTCCGCCGGGGGGGCAAAGATACGCAGTATTTT
>TRBV6-5|TRBJ1-6|.
CASSYRDINNSPLHF
TGTGCCAGCAGTTACCGGGACATAAATAATTCACCCCTCCACTTT
>TRBV27|TRBJ1-1|.
CASSLRGYNTEAFF
TGTGCCAGCAGTTTACGAGGCTACAACACTGAAGCTTTCTTT
>TRBV28|TRBJ1-1|.
CASIPPGATEAFF
TGTGCCAGCATTCCACCAGGGGCCACTGAAGCTTTCTTT
>TRBV7-9|TRBJ2-5|TRBD1
CASIATGGIGETQYF
TGTGCCAGCATAGCGACAGGGGGCATTGGAGAGACCCAGTACTTC
>TRBV19|TRBJ2-7|TRBD1
CASSKGQAGYEQYF
TGTGCCAGTAGTAAAGGACAGGCAGGCTACGAGCAGTACTTC
>TRBV29-1|TRBJ1-1|TRBD1
CSGLDRGSWTEAFF
TGCAGCGGGCTGGACAGGGGATCGTGGACTGAAGCTTTCTTT
>TRBV5-1|TRBJ2-7|TRBD2
CASSADLRGAYEQYF
TGCGCCAGCAGCGCCGACCTCCGGGGGGCCTACGAGCAGTACTTC
>TRBV7-3|TRBJ1-6|TRBD1
CASRGEGTGGDNSPLHF
TGTGCCAGCCGGGGGGAGGGGACAGGGGGCGATAATTCACCCCTCCACTTT
>TRBV28|TRBJ1-2|.
CASSLTVRGYTF
TGTGCCAGCAGTTTAACGGTGCGGGGCTACACCTTC
>TRBV12-1|TRBJ1-2|.
CASTTCRGYGYTF
TGTGCCAGCACCACTTGCAGGGGCTATGGCTACACCTTC
>TRBV6-5|TRBJ1-1|.
CASTPAGEMNTEAFF
TGTGCCAGCACTCCCGCAGGGGAAATGAACACTGAAGCTTTCTTT
>TRBV28|TRBJ1-2|TRBD1
CASSPPGQGLGYGYTF
TGTGCCAGCAGTCCCCCGGGACAGGGGTTGGGCTATGGCTACACCTTC
>TRBV7-9|TRBJ2-2|TRBD1
CASSQLRQGLYTGELFF
TGTGCCAGCAGCCAACTAAGACAGGGATTATACACCGGGGAGCTGTTTTTT